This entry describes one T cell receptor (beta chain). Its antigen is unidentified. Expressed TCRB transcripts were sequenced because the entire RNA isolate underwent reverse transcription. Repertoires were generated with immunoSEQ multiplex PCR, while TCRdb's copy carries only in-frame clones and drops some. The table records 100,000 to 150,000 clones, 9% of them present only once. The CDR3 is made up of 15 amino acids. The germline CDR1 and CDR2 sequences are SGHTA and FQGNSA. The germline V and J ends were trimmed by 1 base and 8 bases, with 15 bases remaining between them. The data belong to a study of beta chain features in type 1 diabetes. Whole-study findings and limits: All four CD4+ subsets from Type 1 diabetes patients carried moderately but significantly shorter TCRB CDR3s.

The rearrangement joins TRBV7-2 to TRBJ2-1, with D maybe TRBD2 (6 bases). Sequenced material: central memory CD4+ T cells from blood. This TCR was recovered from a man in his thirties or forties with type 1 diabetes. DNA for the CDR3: TGTGCCAGCAGCTTAGATGGTAGTGGGGACTATGAGCAGTTCTTC. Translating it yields CASSLDGSGDYEQFF.